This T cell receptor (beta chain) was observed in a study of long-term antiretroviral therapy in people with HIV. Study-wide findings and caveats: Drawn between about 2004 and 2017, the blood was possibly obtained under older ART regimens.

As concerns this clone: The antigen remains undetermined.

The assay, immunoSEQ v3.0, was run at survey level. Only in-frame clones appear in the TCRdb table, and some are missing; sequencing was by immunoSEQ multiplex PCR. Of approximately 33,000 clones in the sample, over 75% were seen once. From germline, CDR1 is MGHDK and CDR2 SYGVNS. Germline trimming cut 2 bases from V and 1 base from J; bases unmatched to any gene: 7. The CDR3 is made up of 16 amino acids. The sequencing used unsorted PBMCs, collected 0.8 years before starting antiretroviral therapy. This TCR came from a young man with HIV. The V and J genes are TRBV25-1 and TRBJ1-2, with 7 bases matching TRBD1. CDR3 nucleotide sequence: TGTGCCAGCAGTGAAGAGAGTCAGGGGGATAACTATGGCTACACCTTC. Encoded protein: CASSEESQGDNYGYTF.